A selection of T cell receptor beta chains follows, all from one sample in a study of blood T cell repertoires in COVID-19. Assay used: immunoSEQ multiplex PCR; TCRdb lists only in-frame clones, some missing. This sample yields about 40,000 clones, of which over 80% are seen a single time; over 8% belongs to the top ten. The sample taken for sequencing was peripheral blood. Receptors originate from a human donor in a cohort sampled during active COVID-19. The CDR3 runs from the conserved cysteine through the conserved F or W. A D gene is named only where the DNA matches it firmly. Some rows mark clone size as missing; the rest say once, few, many or name a class of expanded clone.

TRBJ1-6 19 TRBD1 - TRBV2 TGTGCCAGCAGGATGACAGGGGGCTCCCAAAGCTCCTATAATTCACCCCTCCACTTT CASRMTGGSQSSYNSPLHF
TRBJ2-1 14 - few TRBV19 TGTGCCAGTAGTCTTGGGAGCTCCTACAATGAGCAGTTCTTC CASSLGSSYNEQFF
TRBJ2-1 17 - - TRBV27 TGTGCCAGCAGTAGCCCAGGGGCGACGACCAGTTACAATGAGCAGTTCTTC CASSSPGATTSYNEQFF
TRBJ2-3 15 - medium-sized TRBV6-4 TGTGCCAGCAGTGAGGGGGCAGGGGGGACAGATACGCAGTATTTT CASSEGAGGTDTQYF
TRBJ1-1 13 - few TRBV5-1 TGCGCCAGCAGGTCTAACCCGGGCACTGAAGCTTTCTTT CASRSNPGTEAFF
TRBJ1-2 14 - - TRBV29-1 TGCAGCGCGACGGGAGGGGGACCTAACTATGGCTACACCTTC CSATGGGPNYGYTF
TRBJ1-6 14 - - TRBV3-1/TRBV3-2 TGTGCCAGCACCCCAGGGATCTATAATTCACCCCTCCACTTT CASTPGIYNSPLHF
TRBJ2-5 19 - - TRBV4-1 TGCGCCAGCAGCCAAGGGGCCTTCCCGGGCATGGAGGTTAGAGAGACCCAGTACTTC CASSQGAFPGMEVRETQYF
TRBJ2-7 14 TRBD1 - TRBV7-2 TGTGCCAGCCAGCCTTACAGGGGGCCCTACGAGCAGTACTTC CASQPYRGPYEQYF
TRBJ1-4 14 - - TRBV9 TGTGCCAGCAGCGTAGAAGGGGCGAATGAAAAACTGTTTTTT CASSVEGANEKLFF
TRBJ2-1 14 TRBD2 - TRBV19 TGTGCCAGTAGGACTAGCGGGAGTGGTAATGAGCAGTTCTTC CASRTSGSGNEQFF
TRBJ2-1 16 - - TRBV11-1 TGTGCCAGCAGCTTATTAAGGGCGGGTAAGAACAATGAGCAGTTCTTC CASSLLRAGKNNEQFF
TRBJ2-5 11 - - TRBV7-2 TGTGCCAGCAGCTTTAAAGAGACCCAGTACTTC CASSFKETQYF
TRBJ1-1 15 TRBD1 - TRBV5-1 TGCGCCAGCAGCTCTACAGGGGCCCAGAACACTGAAGCTTTCTTT CASSSTGAQNTEAFF
TRBJ2-7 15 TRBD1 - TRBV19 TGTGCCAGTAGTCCGCGGGACAGGGCCTCCTACGAGCAGTACTTC CASSPRDRASYEQYF
TRBJ1-5 15 TRBD1 - TRBV2 TGTGCCAGCAGCCGGGACAGGGGGCCACATCAGCCCCAGCATTTT CASSRDRGPHQPQHF
TRBJ2-2 17 TRBD2 - TRBV18 TGTGCCAGCTCATCCTTAGCGGGACGGGTCGACACCGGGGAGCTGTTTTTT CASSSLAGRVDTGELFF
TRBJ2-2 20 TRBD2 - TRBV27 TGTGCCAGCAGTAAGCCCCGGGCTAGCGGGCGAGGTCCGTACACCGGGGAGCTGTTTTTT CASSKPRASGRGPYTGELFF
TRBJ2-3 16 - - TRBV9 TGTGCCAGCAGCGTCGGGGGAGGAATTCATCCAGATACGCAGTATTTT CASSVGGGIHPDTQYF
TRBJ2-1 16 TRBD2 - TRBV9 TGTGCCAGCAGCGTAGATGGGCGCCCTCGCGGGAGGCGGCAGTTCTTC CASSVDGRPRGRRQFF
TRBJ2-2 15 - - TRBV18 TGTGCCAGCTCACCACCGAACAGTATCACCGGGGAGCTGTTTTTT CASSPPNSITGELFF
TRBJ2-7 15 TRBD1 - TRBV5-8 TGTGCCAGCAGCTTCGGGGCAGGGGGCAACTACGAGCAGTACTTC CASSFGAGGNYEQYF
TRBJ1-4 14 TRBD1 - TRBV9 TGTGCCAGCAGCGCAGCCGGGACAGGGGGGAAACTGTTTTTT CASSAAGTGGKLFF